These T cell receptor beta chains were read from a single sample in a study of CD8+ T cells in alopecia areata. The assay was immunoSEQ multiplex PCR, and TCRdb's table has in-frame clones only and misses some. The top ten hold approximately 0.44% of the sample, which has some 210,000 clones, 50% to 60% seen once. The sequences come from CD4+ T cells sorted from blood, collected at week 0. These receptors originate from a human donor with alopecia areata. CDR3s include the opening cysteine and the closing phenylalanine or tryptophan. Each record gives: CDR3 DNA, CDR3 protein, V gene, clone size, D gene, J gene. D genes are given only for firm matches. Clone size appears in some rows only: once, few, many, or a class for an expanded clone.

TGCGCCAGCAGCCAAGAAAGCCCGGGACGGCTGCATTTT,CASSQESPGRLHF,TRBV4-1,-,-,TRBJ1-5
TGTGCCAGCAGCTTAGGACATGGCTCAGATACGCAGTATTTT,CASSLGHGSDTQYF,TRBV7-8,once,-,TRBJ2-3
TGCGCCAGCAGCCAATATGGACTAGCGGGAGATGAGCAGTTCTTC,CASSQYGLAGDEQFF,TRBV4-1,-,TRBD2,TRBJ2-1
TGCGCCAGCAGCCTCTCCGGGGGGCAGGTTTCACCCCTCCACTTT,CASSLSGGQVSPLHF,TRBV4-1,-,-,TRBJ1-6
TGTGCCTGGAGTCTCACAGGGGTGGTGAACACTGAAGCTTTCTTT,CAWSLTGVVNTEAFF,TRBV30,-,TRBD1,TRBJ1-1
TGTGCCAGTAGTATACCGGGACGGTGGACCTACGAGCAGTACTTC,CASSIPGRWTYEQYF,TRBV19,-,-,TRBJ2-7
TGTGCCAGCAGCTCGCTTTTTCGGCCCAAGGATGGCTACACCTTC,CASSSLFRPKDGYTF,TRBV11-2,few,-,TRBJ1-2
TGTGCCAGCAGTGAAAACAGGGCCACCGGGGAGCTGTTTTTT,CASSENRATGELFF,TRBV25-1,-,-,TRBJ2-2
TGTGCCAGCAGCGTAGGGTCGGGAGGAAACTATGGCTACACCTTC,CASSVGSGGNYGYTF,TRBV9,few,-,TRBJ1-2
TGTGCCTGGAGAGGAGTGGGGGTTGGCTACACCTTC,CAWRGVGVGYTF,TRBV30,once,-,TRBJ1-2
TGTGCCTGGAGTCGGACCTTTAGCTATGGCTACACCTTC,CAWSRTFSYGYTF,TRBV30,-,-,TRBJ1-2
TGCGCCAGCAGCTTTTCGGGGGGCTTATACGAGCAGTACTTC,CASSFSGGLYEQYF,TRBV5-1,-,-,TRBJ2-7
TGTGCCAGCAGCTCGGGGGTCGACTATGGCTACACCTTC,CASSSGVDYGYTF,TRBV27,-,-,TRBJ1-2
TGCGCCAGCAGCACTGCCTACGAGCAGTACTTC,CASSTAYEQYF,TRBV5-1,-,-,TRBJ2-7
TGTGCCAGCAGCGAGGGGCCGGGGCGAGGCTACAATGAGCAGTTCTTC,CASSEGPGRGYNEQFF,TRBV9,-,-,TRBJ2-1
TGTGCTAGTGGTTTGGACCTACAGGGCCAGGGAGGCTATGGCTACACCTTC,CASGLDLQGQGGYGYTF,TRBV12-5,-,-,TRBJ1-2
TGTGCCACCCAGAGAAGGGAGGGACAAGAGACCCAGTACTTC,CATQRREGQETQYF,TRBV25-1,-,TRBD2,TRBJ2-5
TGTGCCAGTAGTATAGGCAGCTACGAGCAGTACTTC,CASSIGSYEQYF,TRBV19,-,-,TRBJ2-7
TGTGCCAGCAGTCTTGACAGGGGCCTCTCCTCCTACGAGCAGTACTTC,CASSLDRGLSSYEQYF,TRBV2,many,TRBD1,TRBJ2-7
TGTGCCTGGAGTGTCAGCGGATACGAGCAGTACTTC,CAWSVSGYEQYF,TRBV30,-,-,TRBJ2-7
TGTGCCTGGATACCCACAGCCCCCGGCTCCTACAATGAGCAGTTCTTC,CAWIPTAPGSYNEQFF,TRBV30,few,-,TRBJ2-1
TGTGCCAGCAGCTTGCTTTTGGCTCGGTTCGTCAATGAAGCTTTCTTT,CASSLLLARFVNEAFF,TRBV7-9,-,-,TRBJ1-1
TGTGCCAGCAGCCATGGCAGGGTTGGCCAAGAGACCCAGTACTTC,CASSHGRVGQETQYF,TRBV14,-,-,TRBJ2-5
TGCGCCAGCAGGTCTAGCGGGAGTGGGAAGACCCAGTACTTC,CASRSSGSGKTQYF,TRBV4-1,-,TRBD2,TRBJ2-5
TGTGCCATCAGTGAAGGGTCTAGCGGGTTCACAGATACGCAGTATTTT,CAISEGSSGFTDTQYF,TRBV10-3,-,TRBD2,TRBJ2-3
TGTGCCAGCAGCTTAAGGGGACCGAACACTGAAGCTTTCTTT,CASSLRGPNTEAFF,TRBV7-3,few,-,TRBJ1-1
TGTGCCAGCAGCCCCCTGGACAGGGGAGGGTACGAGCAGTACTTC,CASSPLDRGGYEQYF,TRBV11-2,-,TRBD1,TRBJ2-7
TGCGCCAGCAGCCAAGCCCCATCGATCAACCGGGACCAAACCTACGAGCAGTACTTC,CASSQAPSINRDQTYEQYF,TRBV4-1,-,-,TRBJ2-7
TGTGCCATCAGTGAGTCGCCGTGGGATACGCAGTATTTT,CAISESPWDTQYF,TRBV10-3,few,-,TRBJ2-3
TGTGCCAGCGGACTAGCGGGAGCAGATACGCAGTATTTT,CASGLAGADTQYF,TRBV6-1,few,TRBD2,TRBJ2-3
TGCAGCGTGGCTAACACAGATACGCAGTATTTT,CSVANTDTQYF,TRBV29-1,few,-,TRBJ2-3
TGTGCCAGCAGTCGGGGAGGGCTTAACTATGGCTACACCTTC,CASSRGGLNYGYTF,TRBV7-2,-,-,TRBJ1-2
TGTGCCACGCCGGGGCAGGGAGTGAGCACAGATACGCAGTATTTT,CATPGQGVSTDTQYF,TRBV2,-,-,TRBJ2-3
TGTGCCAGCAGCCCTAGGGGAAGCAGGGGGGAAAAACTGTTTTTT,CASSPRGSRGEKLFF,TRBV13,-,TRBD1,TRBJ1-4
TGTGCCAGCAGTTATACCTCCACTGCTAACTATGGCTACACCTTC,CASSYTSTANYGYTF,TRBV6-5,-,-,TRBJ1-2
TGTGCCAGCAGACTCCAAATGAGCTACACCTTC,CASRLQMSYTF,TRBV7-2,-,-,TRBJ1-2
TGTGCCAGCAGTGAAGCGCTTGGGACAGGGCGAGCGCAGTATTTT,CASSEALGTGRAQYF,TRBV2,-,TRBD1,TRBJ2-3
TGTGCCAGCAGTTTCACCACAGGCCAAGCTTTCTTT,CASSFTTGQAFF,TRBV28,-,-,TRBJ1-1
TGTGCCTGGAGGATGGAACCACTGAAAGGCTACACCTTC,CAWRMEPLKGYTF,TRBV30,-,-,TRBJ1-2
TGTGCCAGCACCCAGACAGGCGGGAGCAATCAGCCCCAGCATTTT,CASTQTGGSNQPQHF,TRBV6-5,-,-,TRBJ1-5
TGTGCCAGCTCACCACCCGGGACACCTCCATACAATGAGCAGTTCTTC,CASSPPGTPPYNEQFF,TRBV18,-,-,TRBJ2-1
TGCAGCGTGATTTCCCTAGTGAACTATGGCTACACCTTC,CSVISLVNYGYTF,TRBV29-1,-,-,TRBJ1-2
TGCAGCGTTGTGTTATCATGGCTAGCGGTGACCAATGAGCAGTTCTTC,CSVVLSWLAVTNEQFF,TRBV29-1,few,TRBD2,TRBJ2-1
TGTGCCAGCAGTACTCGGGTCGTTGTAGGCAAAAACATTCAGTACTTC,CASSTRVVVGKNIQYF,TRBV27,once,-,TRBJ2-4
TGTGCCAGCGGCGGGAGACGCAATGAGCAGTTCTTC,CASGGRRNEQFF,TRBV2,few,TRBD2,TRBJ2-1
TGTGCCAGCAGCCTACTAGCTGGGAAAGAGACCCAGTACTTC,CASSLLAGKETQYF,TRBV7-8,once,-,TRBJ2-5